This T cell receptor beta chain was recorded in a study of cytomegalovirus exposure and HLA in healthy donors. Study-level results: By a later analysis, the bulk of CMV-associated TCR beta chains appeared HLA-restricted. The likely origin of a cluster of highly shared sequence variants was a sequencing artifact.

Each donor was nominally healthy when sampled (though unrecorded immune exposures were likely). PCR amplification relied on 60 Vbeta primers (plus 13 Jbeta primers). Produced via immunoSEQ multiplex PCR; TCRdb's table is partial and in-frame only. The repertoire consists of under 150,000 clones, with roughly 85% occurring once and the leading ten covering 1.5% to 2%. V gave up 3 bases and J gave up 9 bases, with 16 bases separating them. The CDR3 covers 14 residues. The germline gives CDR1 SGDLS, CDR2 YYNGEE. With regard to this clone: Its antigen remains unidentified.

The chain has TRBV9 and TRBJ2-4; a weak D match, TRBD2 (6 bases). This clonotype was sampled from a woman in her 30s in good health and CMV-seronegative. The specimen was PBMCs. The CDR3 DNA follows: TGTGCCAGCAGCGGCTGGCGAGAGGGAGGCATTCAGTACTTC. Amino acids: CASSGWREGGIQYF.